The T cell receptor (beta chain) under discussion was sequenced for a study of blood T cell repertoires in COVID-19. In the study overall: The United States, Italy and Spain provided the acute and convalescent COVID-19 samples. In each case, the material was cDNA or gDNA derived from T cells, B-cell-depleted T cells, or PBMCs.

Original processing methods: Using reference gene primer amplification, nucleated cell counts were estimated. Repertoires were generated with immunoSEQ multiplex PCR, while TCRdb's copy carries only in-frame clones and drops some. V, J and clone size are taken as reported in that table, and D and trimming were inferred from the DNA itself. The data contain 200,000 or so clones, roughly nine tenths of them seen just once; the ten biggest clones take up 0.8% to 1%. After removal of 0 bases from V and 6 bases from J, the junction contained 10 bases not matched to a gene. The CDR3 has 17 amino acids. From germline, CDR1 is SGHRS and CDR2 YFSETQ.

Input material: peripheral blood. The chain recombines TRBV5-1 with TRBJ2-2; 8 positions match TRBD2. The source of this sequence is a man in his 60s with COVID-19, enrolled during active disease. CDR3 coding DNA: TGCGCCAGCAGCTTGGGTGGAGCGGGGGATTCTCCCGGGGAGCTGTTTTTT. Protein: CASSLGGAGDSPGELFF.